The 23 T cell receptor beta chains reported below all come from one sample, sequenced in a study of cytomegalovirus exposure and HLA in healthy donors. Use of 60 Vbeta and 13 Jbeta primers characterized the PCR. Sequenced by immunoSEQ multiplex PCR; TCRdb stores in-frame clones only, minus some. Among 110,000 to 150,000 clones listed, about three quarters were seen once. The sequenced material came from PBMCs. These receptors all come from a male donor in good health and CMV-seropositive.

Regarding this clone: The junction departs from germline at one end; a sequencing error may be responsible. The chain is built from TRBV5-1 and TRBJ1-2; the D gene is possibly TRBD1 (5 bases). This CDR3 contains 15 residues. Germline CDR1 and CDR2: SGHRS and YFSETQ. CDR3 amino acids: CASARDAGGNYGCTF. DNA of the CDR3: TGCGCCAGCGCGAGAGACGCGGGGGGAAACTATGGCTGCACCTTC.

The chain joins TRBV4-2 to TRBJ1-1; no firm D call. Trimming stripped 4 bases from V and 3 bases from J, with 18 bases between. The CDR3 has 16 amino acids. CDR1 is LGHNA and CDR2 is YNFKEQ in the germline V gene. The CDR3 region has the DNA TGTGCCAGCAGCCCACGACCTGGCGGAGCCGACACTGAAGCTTTCTTT. It specifies CASSPRPGGADTEAFF.

The chain couples TRBV18 to TRBJ2-2; weak D call: TRBD1 (5 bases). In germline, CDR1 is KGHSH, CDR2 LQKENI. The CDR3 is made up of 14 amino acids. V was pared by 3 bases and J by 4 bases, with 9 bases between. Written as DNA, the CDR3 is TGTGCCAGCTCACCTAGGGGTCTCACCGGGGAGCTGTTTTTT. It translates to CASSPRGLTGELFF.

The genes are TRBV7-8 and TRBJ1-5, with D perhaps matching TRBD1 (6 bases). Trimming removed 5 bases from V and 4 bases from J, with 18 bases in between. The CDR3 extends over 16 amino acids. Germline loops: CDR1 SGHVS, CDR2 FQNEAQ. CDR3 sequence: CASSPSAGQRNQPQHF. DNA for the CDR3: TGTGCCAGCAGCCCCAGCGCCGGACAGAGGAATCAGCCCCAGCATTTT.

This clone was seen just once. The chain carries TRBV10-3 and TRBJ1-2; tentative D call: TRBD1 (6 bases). V was cut by 2 bases and J by 3 bases, with 13 bases left in between. The germline V gene has CDR1 ENHRY and CDR2 SYGVKD. There are 15 residues in the CDR3. The CDR3: CAISEPTGGYYGYTF. Here the CDR3 DNA reads TGTGCCATCAGTGAGCCGACGGGGGGCTACTATGGCTACACCTTC.

This chain uses TRBV12-1 with TRBJ2-7; the D segment call TRBD2 is taken from the table without a DNA check. TRBV12-1 is labeled a pseudogene. The CDR3 runs 16 residues. This chain's CDR3 is CASSLGGAHPPYEQYF. The CDR3 DNA reads TGTGCCAGCAGCTTGGGGGGTGCGCACCCCCCCTACGAGCAGTACTTC.

The genes are TRBV19 and TRBJ2-3; no clear D. Germline lookup yields CDR1 LNHDA and CDR2 SQIVND (reference sequence). V lost 8 bases and J 8 bases, leaving 5 bases between the germline ends. The length of the CDR3 is 9 residues. The CDR3: CASRLTQYF. The CDR3 region has the DNA TGTGCCAGTCGTCTTACGCAGTATTTT.

The chain links TRBV27 to TRBJ2-7; the match to TRBD1 covers 8 bases. CDR1 is MNHEY and CDR2 is SMNVEV in the germline V gene (reference sequence). This CDR3 region has 14 residues. Losses at the gene ends were 6 bases for V and 3 bases for J; bases not matched to a gene: 7. For the CDR3, the DNA is TGTGCCAGCAGCCCTGGGACAGGCGGCTACGAGCAGTACTTC. Residues: CASSPGTGGYEQYF.

V usage is TRBV27 and J usage is TRBJ2-1; TRBD1 might be the D (6 bases). The CDR3 runs to 15 residues. V gave up 6 bases and J gave up 2 bases, with 14 bases separating them. CDR1 MNHEY and CDR2 SMNVEV come from the germline V gene (reference sequence). The CDR3 region has the DNA TGTGCCAGCAGCCAAAACAGGGACCCCTACAATGAGCAGTTCTTC. Translation: CASSQNRDPYNEQFF.

In this sample, this clone turned up once. The chain combines TRBV7-9 with TRBJ1-2, with 7 bases that match TRBD1. J lost 4 bases, V lost 7 bases, and 9 bases had no gene match. This CDR3 spans 14 amino acids. Germline loops: CDR1 SEHNR, CDR2 FQNEAQ (reference sequence). In nucleotides, the CDR3 is TGTGCCAGCATCCCAGGGGGGCACGCCTATGGCTACACCTTC. Translation gives CASIPGGHAYGYTF.

The chain has TRBV6-1 and TRBJ1-5, with 8 bases lining up with TRBD1. The junction had 3 bases not matched to a gene; V was cut back by 4 bases and J by 4 bases. Germline CDR1 and CDR2: MNHNS and SASEGT. This CDR3 contains 14 residues. The CDR3 loop is CASSGNRGNQPQHF. CDR3 DNA: TGTGCCAGCAGTGGCAACAGGGGGAATCAGCCCCAGCATTTT.

In its sample, this clone was seen a few times. The chain has TRBV20-1 and TRBJ1-2; TRBD1 aligns across 8 bases. The CDR3 contains 11 residues. With 7 bases clipped from V and 6 bases from J, the junction kept 4 bases outside the gene matches. Germline CDR1 is DFQATT and CDR2 is SNEGSKA (reference sequence). CDR3 bases: TGCAGTGGGCAGGGGGCCCATGGCTACACCTTC. It encodes CSGQGAHGYTF.

The rearrangement links TRBV7-9 to TRBJ2-4; the match to TRBD1 covers 7 bases. V shed 4 bases and J 0 bases; nucleotides not matched to a gene: 9. This CDR3 contains 17 residues. CDR1 is SEHNR and CDR2 is FQNEAQ in the germline V gene (reference sequence). The CDR3 protein is CASSYGDRAKAKNIQYF. CDR3 sequence (DNA): TGTGCCAGCAGCTATGGAGACAGGGCAAAAGCCAAAAACATTCAGTACTTC.

Turning to this clone: The germline gene is not matched at one end of the junction; a read error may be the cause. The same CDR3 also results from other DNA sequences found in this sample. DNA for the CDR3: TGCGCCAGCACCCGACTAGCGAGCCTATACAATGAACAGTTCTTC. This translates into CASTRLASLYNEQFF. The chain joins TRBV5-1 to TRBJ2-1; 8 nucleotides line up with TRBD2. The CDR3 contains 15 residues. The V gene's germline CDR1 is SGHRS and CDR2 YFSETQ.

This clone was observed a few times. The V and J genes are TRBV13 and TRBJ2-3; D might be TRBD2 (5 bases). CDR3 length: 16 amino acids. V was shortened by 5 bases and J by 0 bases, with 15 bases between the two germline ends. Germline assignment: CDR1 PRHDT and CDR2 FYEKMQ (reference sequence). CDR3 protein: CASSVRLLSSTDTQYF. As DNA, the CDR3 is TGTGCCAGCAGCGTCAGACTACTTTCTAGCACAGATACGCAGTATTTT.

The gene calls are TRBV11-2 and TRBJ2-5; D unclear. The CDR3 length is 13 residues. Germline CDR1 reads SGHAT; CDR2 reads FQNNGV. V lost 0 bases and J lost 5, with 7 bases in between. The CDR3 spells CASSLESLETQYF. CDR3 DNA: TGTGCCAGCAGCTTAGAATCCCTCGAGACCCAGTACTTC. The full variable domain, its missing parts supplied by reference TRBV11-2 and TRBJ2-5, is EAGVAQSPRYKIIEKRQSVAFWCNPISGHATLYWYQQILGQGPKLLIQFQNNGVVDDSQLPKDRFSAERLKGVDSTLKIQPAKLEDSAVYLCASSLESLETQYFGPGTRLLVL.

This clone was seen just once. The V and J genes are TRBV7-8 and TRBJ2-7; 7 positions agree with TRBD1. Trimming at V came to 4 bases and at J to 6 bases, leaving 9 bases not matched to a gene. The CDR3 has 14 residues. Germline V gene data show CDR1 as SGHVS and CDR2 as FQNEAQ. CDR3 sequence: CASSSTGQDIEQYF. In DNA form, the CDR3 reads TGTGCCAGCAGCTCCACTGGACAGGACATCGAGCAGTACTTC.

This chain uses TRBV27 with TRBJ1-1; D ambiguous. The V gene's germline CDR1 is MNHEY and CDR2 SMNVEV (reference sequence). V lost 10 bases, J lost 5 bases, and 11 bases lay in between. The CDR3 sequence is 11 residues long. The CDR3 nucleotides read TGTGCCATCCTGCGCGGGACTGAAGCTTTCTTT. Residues: CAILRGTEAFF.

The V and J genes are TRBV28 and TRBJ1-2; D might be TRBD1 (6 bases). The CDR3 has 13 residues. The V end was cut by 6 bases, the J end by 7 bases, with 15 bases between. Germline V gives CDR1 MDHEN, CDR2 SYDVKM. CDR3 bases: TGTGCCAGCAGCTTTGCCTCGACAGGTGGCTACACCTTC. It codes for CASSFASTGGYTF.

Only a few counts were recorded for this clone. The CDR3 bases are TGTGCCAGCAGCTTATCCCCAGAAGATACGCAGTATTTT. Its translation: CASSLSPEDTQYF. This chain uses TRBV11-2 with TRBJ2-3; no reliable D call. Germline CDR1 SGHAT, CDR2 FQNNGV. V was trimmed by 2 bases and J by 5 bases, leaving 8 bases between them. This CDR3 has 13 residues.

The chain couples TRBV7-9 to TRBJ2-3; TRBD2 agrees at 10 bases. The trim removed 3 bases at V and 3 bases at J, leaving 9 bases unmatched. The germline gives CDR1 SEHNR, CDR2 FQNEAQ (reference sequence). CDR3 size: 17 residues. Written as DNA, the CDR3 is TGTGCCAGCAGCTTCGGGTCTAGCGGGGGAGCGACAGATACGCAGTATTTT. Encoded protein: CASSFGSSGGATDTQYF.

This CDR3 reads CASSRELGQGSRGYTF. The CDR3 bases are TGTGCCAGTAGTCGAGAGTTGGGACAGGGCTCCCGTGGCTACACCTTC. The rearrangement uses TRBV19 and TRBJ1-2; 9 bases map to TRBD1. This CDR3 contains 16 residues. Trimming at V came to 5 bases and at J to 7 bases, leaving 14 bases not matched to a gene. CDR1 is LNHDA and CDR2 is SQIVND in the germline V gene (reference sequence).

The J gene is TRBJ2-1, the V gene TRBV7-3, with 11 bases that match TRBD2. The CDR3 runs to 18 residues. From germline, CDR1 is SGHTA and CDR2 FQGTGA. The ends lost 5 bases at V and 2 bases at J; junction bases unmatched: 11. The CDR3 region has the DNA TGTGCCAGCAGCCGGGGCGGGCTAGCGGGAGGTACCTACAATGAGCAGTTCTTC. It translates to CASSRGGLAGGTYNEQFF.